The 26 T cell receptor beta chains reported below all come from one sample, sequenced in a study of blood T cell repertoires in COVID-19. Clones were read by immunoSEQ multiplex PCR, and TCRdb kept only the in-frame ones, dropping some. Counted here are a few hundred thousand clones, roughly nine tenths occurring once; the ten biggest clones make up 1.2%. The sample consisted of PBMCs or T cells enriched from blood (not recorded which). These TCRs come from a human donor in a cohort exposed to, infected with or recovered from COVID-19 (not recorded which). The donor label of this sample is uncertain.

The sample holds one count of this clone. The chain joins TRBV9 to TRBJ1-3; no firm D call. V was cut by 2 bases and J by 0 bases, with 12 bases left in between. The CDR3 runs to 16 residues. Germline CDR1 reads SGDLS; CDR2 reads YYNGEE. The DNA of the CDR3 is TGTGCCAGCAGCGTTAGAGGCAGTTTCTCTGGAAACACCATATATTTT. Protein: CASSVRGSFSGNTIYF.

This clone was seen a few times. V usage is TRBV5-1 and J usage is TRBJ1-1; TRBD1 aligns across 7 bases. The germline V gene has CDR1 SGHRS and CDR2 YFSETQ. The CDR3 consists of 15 residues. V shed 0 bases, J shed 1 base, and the junction held 3 bases outside the gene matches. CDR3 residues: CASSLGDRPNTEAFF. DNA of the CDR3: TGCGCCAGCAGCTTGGGGGACAGACCGAACACTGAAGCTTTCTTT.

J is TRBJ2-1 and V is TRBV5-1; TRBD1 matches at 7 bases. This CDR3 is 15 amino acids long. Germline lookup yields CDR1 SGHRS and CDR2 YFSETQ. Losses at the gene ends were 4 bases for V and 5 bases for J; bases not matched to a gene: 9. The CDR3 protein is CASSHRGQTHNEQFF. Written as DNA, the CDR3 is TGCGCCAGCAGCCACCGGGGACAGACACACAATGAGCAGTTCTTC.

V is TRBV7-9 and J is TRBJ2-7; TRBD2 matches at 7 bases. CDR1 and CDR2 from the germline V gene are SEHNR and FQNEAQ (reference sequence). With 0 bases clipped from V and 1 base from J, the junction kept 6 bases outside the gene matches. This CDR3 is 16 amino acids long. CDR3 sequence (DNA): TGTGCCAGCAGCTTAGCGCTCGGGGGAGGGTCCTACGAGCAGTACTTC. It encodes CASSLALGGGSYEQYF.

As DNA, the CDR3 is TGCGCCAGCAGCGGCGGGCAATCTGGGGCCAACGTCCTGACTTTC. Amino acid sequence: CASSGGQSGANVLTF. V gene TRBV5-1 combines with J gene TRBJ2-6; D is possibly TRBD2 (5 bases). Trimming left V 4 bases short and J 1 base short, with 9 bases between. CDR1 is SGHRS and CDR2 is YFSETQ in the germline V gene. The CDR3 length is 15 residues.

This chain links TRBV18 with TRBJ2-5; D is perhaps TRBD1 (5 bases). Trimming shortened V by 0 bases and J by 5 bases, and 10 bases separated the two germline ends. There are 14 residues in the CDR3. Germline CDR1 is KGHSH and CDR2 is LQKENI. The CDR3 loop reads CASSPPSTGETQYF. DNA of the CDR3: TGTGCCAGCTCACCACCGAGCACAGGCGAGACCCAGTACTTC.

V gene TRBV11-2 combines with J gene TRBJ1-3, with 8 positions matching TRBD1. Trimming cost V 6 bases and J 0 bases; bases outside gene matches: 4. The V gene's germline CDR1 is SGHAT and CDR2 FQNNGV. There are 15 residues in the CDR3. CDR3 coding DNA: TGTGCCAGCAGTCCGACAGGGGTCTCTGGAAACACCATATATTTT. It specifies CASSPTGVSGNTIYF.

The chain joins TRBV30 to TRBJ2-5; 9 positions agree with TRBD1. Germline lookup yields CDR1 GTSNPN and CDR2 SVGIG (reference sequence). V shed 5 bases, J shed 4 bases, and the junction held 11 bases outside the gene matches. The CDR3 has 15 amino acids. CDR3 amino acids: CAWALGGQGRETQYF. DNA for the CDR3: TGTGCCTGGGCCCTTGGCGGACAGGGGAGAGAGACCCAGTACTTC.

As regards this clone: This specimen includes other DNA sequences encoding the same CDR3. The rearrangement joins TRBV4-3 to TRBJ2-7, with D hard to call. V was shortened by 0 bases and J by 6 bases, with 12 bases between the two germline ends. The CDR3 loop spans 14 amino acids. CDR1 LGHNA and CDR2 YSLEER come from the germline V gene. The CDR3 protein is CASSQDQTQSEQYF. For the CDR3, the DNA is TGCGCCAGCAGCCAAGATCAAACACAGTCCGAGCAGTACTTC.

This chain connects TRBV5-5 to TRBJ1-6; D gene uncertain. The CDR3 spans 15 residues. From germline, CDR1 is SGHKS and CDR2 YYEKEE (reference sequence). Trimming stripped 1 base from V and 6 bases from J, with 11 bases between. CDR3 bases: TGTGCCAGCAGCTTGACGCACAGAATTAATTCACCCCTCCACTTT. This codes for CASSLTHRINSPLHF.

The gene calls are TRBV13 and TRBJ2-7; 11 bases are shared with TRBD1. V lost 3 bases and J lost 5; bases outside the gene matches: 3. This CDR3 comprises 14 residues. Germline assignment: CDR1 PRHDT and CDR2 FYEKMQ (reference sequence). CDR3 in amino acids: CASSFGQGADEQYF. The CDR3 region has the DNA TGTGCCAGCAGCTTTGGACAGGGGGCGGACGAGCAGTACTTC.

In this sample, this clone turned up a few times. V gene TRBV6-2 or TRBV6-3 combines with J gene TRBJ2-2; 8 bases match TRBD1. Germline V gene sequence: CDR1 MNHEY, CDR2 SVGEGT. V lost 2 bases, J lost 2 bases, and 10 bases stayed unmatched. CDR3 length equals 18 residues. The CDR3 protein is CASSYRDRGPFNTGELFF. The CDR3 DNA reads as TGTGCCAGCAGTTACAGAGACAGGGGCCCCTTCAACACCGGGGAGCTGTTTTTT.

This clone was detected only once. This rearrangement joins TRBV27 to TRBJ1-4; 9 nucleotides line up with TRBD1. Germline CDR1 and CDR2: MNHEY and SMNVEV (reference sequence). There are 15 residues in the CDR3. V was pared by 7 bases and J by 7 bases, with 10 bases of the junction left unmatched. CDR3: CASTPGQGIGEKLFF. The CDR3 region has the DNA TGTGCCAGCACCCCGGGACAGGGTATTGGTGAAAAACTGTTTTTT.

The gene calls are TRBV4-1 and TRBJ1-4; D remains ambiguous. V shed 4 bases and J shed 3 bases, with 12 bases lying between them. Per germline, CDR1 MGHRA and CDR2 YSYEKL. This CDR3 has 15 amino acids. The CDR3 coding sequence is TGCGCCAGCAGCCTACTAGGGCCGGCTAATGAAAAACTGTTTTTT. The encoded protein is CASSLLGPANEKLFF.

The V gene is TRBV7-2, the J gene TRBJ2-2, with TRBD1 matching 7 bases. This CDR3 region has 14 residues. CDR1 and CDR2 (germline): SGHTA, FQGNSA. After removal of 5 bases from V and 5 bases from J, the junction contained 5 bases not matched to a gene. This CDR3 reads CASSPARGTGELFF. CDR3 DNA: TGTGCCAGCAGCCCTGCCAGGGGGACCGGGGAGCTGTTTTTT. The entire variable domain, with the rest obtained from reference TRBV7-2 and TRBJ2-2, is as follows: GAGVSQSPSNKVTEKGKDVELRCDPISGHTALYWYRQSLGQGLEFLIYFQGNSAPDKSGLPSDRFSAERTGGSVSTLTIQRTQQEDSAVYLCASSPARGTGELFFGEGSRLTVL.

The V call is TRBV2, the J call TRBJ2-7, with TRBD2 identical over 7 bases. V lost 4 bases to trimming and J lost 3 bases; unmatched junction nucleotides: 6. This CDR3 region has 14 residues. Per germline, CDR1 SNHLY and CDR2 FYNNEI. The CDR3 sequence: CASSVRLAYYEQYF. In DNA, the CDR3 is TGTGCCAGCAGTGTCCGACTAGCCTACTACGAGCAGTACTTC. Complete variable domain (other parts from reference TRBV2 and TRBJ2-7): EPEVTQTPSHQVTQMGQEVILRCVPISNHLYFYWYRQILGQKVEFLVSFYNNEISEKSEIFDDQFSVERPDGSNFTLKIRSTKLEDSAMYFCASSVRLAYYEQYFGPGTRLTVT.

The chain is built from TRBV3-1 (or the pseudogene TRBV3-2) and TRBJ1-4; no firm D call. Germline CDR1 reads LGHDT; CDR2 reads YNNKEL (reference sequence). CDR3 size: 13 residues. Trimming removed 1 base at V and 7 bases at J, with 7 bases between. In DNA form, the CDR3 reads TGTGCCAGCAGCCAAGTGGAGCGTGAAAAACTGTTTTTT. Translation: CASSQVEREKLFF.

The chain combines TRBV3-1 (or the pseudogene TRBV3-2) with TRBJ2-1, with D possibly TRBD2 on 6 matching bases. V dropped 4 bases and J dropped 4 bases, with 26 bases sitting between them. Germline values: CDR1 LGHDT, CDR2 YNNKEL (reference sequence). There are 19 residues in the CDR3. The CDR3 nucleotides are TGTGCCAGCAGCCCGCGGGAAGACACGGGGTCTGGAGGGTACAATGAGCAGTTCTTC. Protein sequence: CASSPREDTGSGGYNEQFF.

The chain employs TRBV11-2 and TRBJ1-2; D uncertain. Trimming took 3 bases from V and 2 from J, leaving 16 bases between them. CDR1 SGHAT and CDR2 FQNNGV come from the germline V gene. CDR3 size: 16 residues. The CDR3 is CASSLPSRILNYGYTF. CDR3 DNA: TGTGCCAGCAGCTTGCCCTCGCGGATACTAAACTATGGCTACACCTTC.

V gene TRBV24-1 combines with J gene TRBJ2-3; D is possibly TRBD2 (6 bases). Germline V lookup: CDR1 KGHDR, CDR2 SFDVKD. The germline V and J ends were trimmed by 4 bases and 1 base, with 14 bases remaining between them. The CDR3 covers 16 residues. CDR3 loop: CATSDPTGLGTDTQYF. As DNA, the CDR3 is TGTGCCACCAGTGACCCTACGGGACTTGGCACAGATACGCAGTATTTT.

The chain joins TRBV18 to TRBJ2-3, with 8 bases identical to TRBD2. Germline CDR1 reads KGHSH; CDR2 reads LQKENI. This CDR3 comprises 18 residues. V trimming: 2 bases; J trimming: 0 bases; junction bases outside the gene matches: 10. CDR3 residues: CASSPGSVAGPSTDTQYF. CDR3 coding DNA: TGTGCCAGCTCACCAGGGTCAGTAGCGGGACCTAGCACAGATACGCAGTATTTT. Full variable domain (outside the CDR3, taken from reference TRBV18 and TRBJ2-3): NAGVMQNPRHLVRRRGQEARLRCSPMKGHSHVYWYRQLPEEGLKFMVYLQKENIIDESGMPKERFSAEFPKEGPSILRIQQVVRGDSAAYFCASSPGSVAGPSTDTQYFGPGTRLTVL.

The chain has TRBV5-1 and TRBJ1-5, with a weak D call TRBD1 (5 bases). The length of the CDR3 is 15 residues. Trimming took 0 bases from V and 2 from J, leaving 9 bases between them. CDR1 and CDR2 (germline): SGHRS, YFSETQ. CDR3 nucleotide sequence: TGCGCCAGCAGCTTGGAAGGGGAAGGCAATCAGCCCCAGCATTTT. Its protein product is CASSLEGEGNQPQHF. The whole variable domain, remainder taken from reference TRBV5-1 and TRBJ1-5, is KAGVTQTPRYLIKTRGQQVTLSCSPISGHRSVSWYQQTPGQGLQFLFEYFSETQRNKGNFPGRFSGRQFSNSRSEMNVSTLELGDSALYLCASSLEGEGNQPQHFGDGTRLSIL.

The chain employs TRBV5-1 and TRBJ2-7; tentative D call: TRBD1 (7 bases). Trimming pared 0 bases from V and 0 bases from J, leaving 19 bases between. CDR3 length: 18 residues. Per germline, CDR1 SGHRS and CDR2 YFSETQ. The CDR3 is CASSLAPRRGRDSYEQYF. The CDR3 DNA is TGCGCCAGCAGCTTGGCCCCTCGGAGGGGGCGAGACTCCTACGAGCAGTACTTC. The complete variable domain, with remaining parts taken from reference TRBV5-1 and TRBJ2-7, reads KAGVTQTPRYLIKTRGQQVTLSCSPISGHRSVSWYQQTPGQGLQFLFEYFSETQRNKGNFPGRFSGRQFSNSRSEMNVSTLELGDSALYLCASSLAPRRGRDSYEQYFGPGTRLTVT.

In this sample, this clone turned up once. The CDR3 is CASSVDSLYGYTF. Here the CDR3 DNA reads TGTGCCAGCAGCGTCGACAGCCTCTATGGCTACACCTTC. The chain uses TRBV9 and TRBJ1-2, with a weak D call TRBD1 (5 bases). The germline CDR1 and CDR2 sequences are SGDLS and YYNGEE. There are 13 residues in the CDR3. V lost 2 bases, J lost 4 bases, and 9 bases lay in between.

This clone has at least ten counts. The J gene is TRBJ1-5, the V gene TRBV6-2 or TRBV6-3; 7 bases map to TRBD1. This CDR3 contains 15 residues. Losses at the gene ends were 4 bases for V and 4 bases for J; bases not matched to a gene: 7. CDR1 and CDR2 (germline): MNHEY, SVGEGT. The CDR3 spells CASSSLDRENQPQHF. The CDR3 region has the DNA TGTGCCAGCAGTTCCCTAGACAGGGAGAATCAGCCCCAGCATTTT.

The rearrangement uses TRBV6-5 and TRBJ2-3; D perhaps matches TRBD1 (6 bases). Looked up from germline, CDR1 is MNHEY and CDR2 is SVGAGI. Trimming shortened V by 5 bases and J by 2 bases, and 14 bases separated the two germline ends. The CDR3 contains 15 residues. The CDR3 region has the DNA TGTGCCAGCAGTCGGACAGAGCGCGACACAGATACGCAGTATTTT. Protein: CASSRTERDTDTQYF.